Described below is a single T cell receptor (beta chain) sequence and its context. The antigen remains undetermined. This sample is drawn from a study of CD8+ T cells in alopecia areata. Investigators isolated RNA and reverse transcribed it into cDNA to act as the sequencing template. Produced via immunoSEQ multiplex PCR; TCRdb's table is partial and in-frame only. Of some 210,000 clones listed, approximately 67% are singletons. Study results and limitations: The presence of one nonresponder keeps the tie between baseline CD8+ expansion and response uncertain. Lesional scalp, especially alopecia totalis/universalis, showed higher clonality than normal scalp. Among the top 100, expanded CD8+ clones were significantly decreased by tofacitinib, as was scalp clonality.

Documented treatment: oral pan-JAK inhibitor, 5-10 mg twice daily. Trimming removed 2 bases from V and 7 bases from J; junction bases left unmatched: 9. Germline values: CDR1 GTSNPN, CDR2 SVGIG (reference sequence). The CDR3 is 14 residues long. This chain links TRBV30 with TRBJ1-2; 8 nucleotides match TRBD1. Sequences were derived from CD4+ T cells sorted from blood, sampled at approximately week 42, from a patient treated with tofacitinib. This clonotype originated in a human donor with alopecia areata. CDR3 DNA sequence: TGTGCCTGGAGTTTTCGGCAGGGGGCCGGTGGCTACACCTTC. Amino acids: CAWSFRQGAGGYTF.